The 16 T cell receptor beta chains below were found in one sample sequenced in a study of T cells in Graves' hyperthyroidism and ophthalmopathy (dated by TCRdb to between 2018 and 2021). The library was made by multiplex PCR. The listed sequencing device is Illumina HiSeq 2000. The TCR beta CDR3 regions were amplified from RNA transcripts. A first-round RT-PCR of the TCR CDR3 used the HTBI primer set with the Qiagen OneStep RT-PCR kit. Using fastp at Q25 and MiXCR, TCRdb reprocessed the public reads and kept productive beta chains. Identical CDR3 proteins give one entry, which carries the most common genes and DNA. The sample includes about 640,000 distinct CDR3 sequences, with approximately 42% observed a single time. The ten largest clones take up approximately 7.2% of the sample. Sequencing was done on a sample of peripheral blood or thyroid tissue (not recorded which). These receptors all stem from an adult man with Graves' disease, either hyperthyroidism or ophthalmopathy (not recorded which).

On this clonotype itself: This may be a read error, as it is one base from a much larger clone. CDR3 residues: CASSTQLAGGETQYF. The CDR3 DNA follows: TGTGCCAGTAGTACCCAACTAGCGGGAGGCGAGACCCAGTACTTC. This chain links TRBV19 with TRBJ2-5; 12 positions agree with TRBD2. V lost 4 bases to trimming and J lost 5 bases; unmatched junction nucleotides: 5. There are 15 residues in the CDR3. Germline CDR1 reads LNHDA; CDR2 reads SQIVND (reference sequence).

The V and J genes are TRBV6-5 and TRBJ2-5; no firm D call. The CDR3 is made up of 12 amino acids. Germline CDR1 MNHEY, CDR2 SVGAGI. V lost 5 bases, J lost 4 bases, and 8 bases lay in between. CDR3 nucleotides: TGTGCCAGCAGTAAGGGTTTAGAGACCCAGTACTTC. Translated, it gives CASSKGLETQYF.

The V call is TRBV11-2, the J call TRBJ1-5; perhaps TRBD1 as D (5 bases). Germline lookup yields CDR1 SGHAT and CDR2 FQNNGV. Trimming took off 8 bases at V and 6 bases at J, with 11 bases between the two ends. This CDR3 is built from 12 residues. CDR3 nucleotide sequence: TGTGCCAGCGGAGAGGGGAGTCAGCCCCAGCATTTT. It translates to CASGEGSQPQHF. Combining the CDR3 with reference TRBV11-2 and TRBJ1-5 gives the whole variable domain EAGVAQSPRYKIIEKRQSVAFWCNPISGHATLYWYQQILGQGPKLLIQFQNNGVVDDSQLPKDRFSAERLKGVDSTLKIQPAKLEDSAVYLCASGEGSQPQHFGDGTRLSIL.

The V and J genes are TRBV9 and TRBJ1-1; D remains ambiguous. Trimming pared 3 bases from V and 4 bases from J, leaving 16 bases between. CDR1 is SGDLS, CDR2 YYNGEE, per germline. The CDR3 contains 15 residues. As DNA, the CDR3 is TGTGCCAGCAGCGCGGACCCACCCACCCGCACTGAAGCTTTCTTT. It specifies CASSADPPTRTEAFF.

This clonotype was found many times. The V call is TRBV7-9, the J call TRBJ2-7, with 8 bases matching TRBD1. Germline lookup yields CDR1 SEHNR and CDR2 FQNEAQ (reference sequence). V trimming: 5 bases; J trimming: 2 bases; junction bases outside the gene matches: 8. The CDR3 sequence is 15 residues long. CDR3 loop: CASSVSGTGTYEQYF. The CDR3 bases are TGTGCCAGCAGCGTATCCGGGACAGGTACCTACGAGCAGTACTTC.

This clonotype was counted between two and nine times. CDR3: CASSEGFRHLNTEAFF. In DNA form, the CDR3 reads TGTGCCAGCAGTGAAGGCTTTAGACACTTGAACACTGAAGCTTTCTTT. This rearrangement joins TRBV2 to TRBJ1-1, with no clear D. V lost 1 base, J lost 0 bases, and 12 bases lay in between. The V gene's germline CDR1 is SNHLY and CDR2 FYNNEI. The CDR3 is 16 residues long.

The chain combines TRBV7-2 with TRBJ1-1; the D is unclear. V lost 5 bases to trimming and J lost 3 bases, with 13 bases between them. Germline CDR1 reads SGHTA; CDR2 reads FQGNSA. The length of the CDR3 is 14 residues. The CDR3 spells CASSQGIADTEAFF. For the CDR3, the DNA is TGTGCCAGCAGCCAAGGCATCGCGGACACTGAAGCTTTCTTT.

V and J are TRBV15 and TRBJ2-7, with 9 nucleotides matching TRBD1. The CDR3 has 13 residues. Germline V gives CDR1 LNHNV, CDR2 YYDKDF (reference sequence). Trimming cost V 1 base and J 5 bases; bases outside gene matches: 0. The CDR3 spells CATSRGQGDEQYF. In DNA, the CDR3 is TGTGCCACCAGCAGAGGACAGGGGGACGAGCAGTACTTC.

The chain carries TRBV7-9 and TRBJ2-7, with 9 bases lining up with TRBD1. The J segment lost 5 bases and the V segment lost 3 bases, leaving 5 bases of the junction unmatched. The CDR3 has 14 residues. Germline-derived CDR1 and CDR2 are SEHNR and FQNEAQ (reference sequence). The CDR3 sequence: CASSFRDRVHEQYF. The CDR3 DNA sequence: TGTGCCAGCAGCTTCCGGGACAGGGTCCACGAGCAGTACTTC.

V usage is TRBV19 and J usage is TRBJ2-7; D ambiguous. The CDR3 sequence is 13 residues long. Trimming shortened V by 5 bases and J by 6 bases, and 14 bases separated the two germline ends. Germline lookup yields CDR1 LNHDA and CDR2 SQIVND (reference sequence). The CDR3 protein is CASSYGRSPEQYF. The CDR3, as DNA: TGTGCCAGTAGTTACGGCAGGTCCCCCGAGCAGTACTTC. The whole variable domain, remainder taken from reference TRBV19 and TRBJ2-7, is DGGITQSPKYLFRKEGQNVTLSCEQNLNHDAMYWYRQDPGQGLRLIYYSQIVNDFQKGDIAEGYSVSREKKESFPLTVTSAQKNPTAFYLCASSYGRSPEQYFGPGTRLTVT.

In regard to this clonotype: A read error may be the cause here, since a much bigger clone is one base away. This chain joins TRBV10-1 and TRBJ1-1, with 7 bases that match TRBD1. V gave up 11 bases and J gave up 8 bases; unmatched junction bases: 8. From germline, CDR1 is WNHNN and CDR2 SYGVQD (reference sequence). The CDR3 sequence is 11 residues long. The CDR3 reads CADIRGKEAFF. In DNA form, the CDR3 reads TGCGCCGACATCAGGGGGAAAGAAGCTTTCTTT.

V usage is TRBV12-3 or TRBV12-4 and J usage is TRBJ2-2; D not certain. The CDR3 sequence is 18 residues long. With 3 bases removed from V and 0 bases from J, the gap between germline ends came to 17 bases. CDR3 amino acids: CASSFSIEAATNTGELFF. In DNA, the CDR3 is TGTGCCAGCAGTTTTTCGATTGAGGCGGCGACGAACACCGGGGAGCTGTTTTTT.

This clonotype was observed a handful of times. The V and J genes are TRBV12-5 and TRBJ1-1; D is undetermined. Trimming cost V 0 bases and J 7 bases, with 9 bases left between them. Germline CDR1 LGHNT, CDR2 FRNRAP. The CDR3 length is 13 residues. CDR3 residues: CASGLVMNGEAFF. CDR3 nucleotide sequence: TGTGCTAGTGGTTTGGTAATGAACGGTGAAGCTTTCTTT.

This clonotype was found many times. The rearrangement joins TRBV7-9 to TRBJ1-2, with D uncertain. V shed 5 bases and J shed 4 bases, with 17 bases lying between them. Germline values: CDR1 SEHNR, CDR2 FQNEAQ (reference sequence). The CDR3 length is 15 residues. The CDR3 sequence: CASSQDITAAYGYTF. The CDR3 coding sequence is TGTGCCAGCAGCCAAGATATAACGGCAGCCTATGGCTACACCTTC.

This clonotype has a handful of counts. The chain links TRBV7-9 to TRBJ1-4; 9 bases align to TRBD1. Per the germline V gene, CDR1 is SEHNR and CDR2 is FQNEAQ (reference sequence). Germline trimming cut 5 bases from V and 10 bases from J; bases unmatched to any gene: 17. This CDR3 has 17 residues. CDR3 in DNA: TGTGCCAGCAGCCCAGACAGGGGGTCTCGGTTTTCCGGAAAACTGTTTTTT. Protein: CASSPDRGSRFSGKLFF.

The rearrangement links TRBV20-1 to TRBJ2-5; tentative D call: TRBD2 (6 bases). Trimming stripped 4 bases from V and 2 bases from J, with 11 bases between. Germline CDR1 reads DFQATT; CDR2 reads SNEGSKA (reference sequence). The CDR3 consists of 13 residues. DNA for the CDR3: TGCAGTGCTACCTTAGCGGTTCAAGAGACCCAGTACTTC. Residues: CSATLAVQETQYF.